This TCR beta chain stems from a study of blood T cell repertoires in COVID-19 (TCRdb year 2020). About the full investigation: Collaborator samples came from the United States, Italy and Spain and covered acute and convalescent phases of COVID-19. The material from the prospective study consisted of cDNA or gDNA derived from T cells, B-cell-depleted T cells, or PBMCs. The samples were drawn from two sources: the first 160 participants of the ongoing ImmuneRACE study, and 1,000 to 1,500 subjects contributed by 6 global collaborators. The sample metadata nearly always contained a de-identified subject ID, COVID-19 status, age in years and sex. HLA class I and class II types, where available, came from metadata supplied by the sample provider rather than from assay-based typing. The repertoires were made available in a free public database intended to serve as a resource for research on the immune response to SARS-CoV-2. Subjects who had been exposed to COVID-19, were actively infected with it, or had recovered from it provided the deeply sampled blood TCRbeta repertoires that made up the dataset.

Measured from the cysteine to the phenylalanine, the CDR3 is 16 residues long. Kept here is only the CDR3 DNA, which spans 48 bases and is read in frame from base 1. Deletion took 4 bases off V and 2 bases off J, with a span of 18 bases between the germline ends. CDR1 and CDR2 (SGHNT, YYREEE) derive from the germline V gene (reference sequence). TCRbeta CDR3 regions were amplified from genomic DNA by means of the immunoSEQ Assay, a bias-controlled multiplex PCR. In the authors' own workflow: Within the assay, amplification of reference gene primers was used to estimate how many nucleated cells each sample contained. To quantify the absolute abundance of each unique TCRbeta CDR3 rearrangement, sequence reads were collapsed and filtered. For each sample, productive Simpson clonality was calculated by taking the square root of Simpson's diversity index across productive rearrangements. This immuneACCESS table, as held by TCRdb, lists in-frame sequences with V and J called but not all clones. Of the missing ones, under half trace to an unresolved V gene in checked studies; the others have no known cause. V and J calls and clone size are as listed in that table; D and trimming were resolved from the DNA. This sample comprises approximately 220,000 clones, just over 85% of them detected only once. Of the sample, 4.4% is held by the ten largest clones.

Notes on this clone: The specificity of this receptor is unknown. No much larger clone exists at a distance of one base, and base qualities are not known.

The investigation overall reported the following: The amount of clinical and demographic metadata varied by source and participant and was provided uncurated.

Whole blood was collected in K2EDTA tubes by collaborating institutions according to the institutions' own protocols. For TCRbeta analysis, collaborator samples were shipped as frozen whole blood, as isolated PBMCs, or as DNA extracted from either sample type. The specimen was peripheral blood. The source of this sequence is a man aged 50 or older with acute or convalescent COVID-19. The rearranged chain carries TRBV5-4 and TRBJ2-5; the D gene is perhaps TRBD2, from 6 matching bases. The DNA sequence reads TGTGCCAGCAGCCGCGGAACATCCAGCGGGCAAGAGACCCAGTACTTC. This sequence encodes CASSRGTSSGQETQYF. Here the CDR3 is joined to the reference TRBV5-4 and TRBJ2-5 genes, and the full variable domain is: ETGVTQSPTHLIKTRGQQVTLRCSSQSGHNTVSWYQQALGQGPQFIFQYYREEENGRGNFPPRFSGLQFPNYSSELNVNALELDDSALYLCASSRGTSSGQETQYFGPGTRLLVL.